Listed here are 27 T cell receptor beta chains from one sample, sequenced in a study of circulating and synovial CD4+ cells in juvenile arthritis. Assay used: immunoSEQ multiplex PCR; TCRdb lists only in-frame clones, some missing. The sample has some 33,000 clones; 85% to 95% are singletons. Sequenced material: CD4+ T cells from blood. The receptors derive from a human donor with juvenile idiopathic arthritis.

V gene TRBV29-1 combines with J gene TRBJ2-7, with a possible D match to TRBD1 (6 bases). Germline values: CDR1 SQVTM, CDR2 ANQGSEA. The ends were cut back, 2 bases at V and 0 bases at J, with 14 bases in the middle. CDR3 length: 15 amino acids. CDR3 region: CSVELIRDNSYEQYF. CDR3 nucleotide sequence: TGCAGCGTTGAACTTATCCGGGACAACTCCTACGAGCAGTACTTC.

This sequence joins TRBV5-5 and TRBJ1-1, with TRBD1 matching 8 bases. This CDR3 spans 15 amino acids. Germline-derived CDR1 and CDR2 are SGHKS and YYEKEE (reference sequence). Trimming cost V 4 bases and J 9 bases; bases outside gene matches: 14. The CDR3 reads CASSPTVGDRGKAFF. The CDR3, as DNA: TGTGCCAGCAGCCCGACGGTGGGCGACAGGGGAAAAGCTTTCTTT.

The chain joins TRBV5-1 to TRBJ2-3; 11 bases align to TRBD2. Germline V gene sequence: CDR1 SGHRS, CDR2 YFSETQ. The CDR3 totals 19 residues. V gave up 3 bases and J gave up 2 bases; unmatched junction bases: 14. As DNA, the CDR3 is TGCGCCAGCAGCTCCCCACCAGGACTAGCGGGTGCTTACACAGATACGCAGTATTTT. The encoded protein is CASSSPPGLAGAYTDTQYF. The full variable domain, completed using reference TRBV5-1 and TRBJ2-3, is KAGVTQTPRYLIKTRGQQVTLSCSPISGHRSVSWYQQTPGQGLQFLFEYFSETQRNKGNFPGRFSGRQFSNSRSEMNVSTLELGDSALYLCASSSPPGLAGAYTDTQYFGPGTRLTVL.

This sequence joins TRBV7-6 and TRBJ2-5; possible D gene TRBD1, 6 bases. Deletions cut 1 base from V and 4 bases from J, with 13 bases between. Germline CDR1 SGHVS, CDR2 FNYEAQ. This CDR3 has 15 residues. The CDR3 loop is CASSLGLGAGETQYF. The DNA for the CDR3 is TGTGCCAGCAGCTTAGGTTTGGGGGCAGGAGAGACCCAGTACTTC.

The rearrangement links TRBV15 to TRBJ2-3, with TRBD2 identical over 8 bases. With 1 base clipped from V and 3 bases from J, the junction kept 6 bases outside the gene matches. This CDR3 is built from 16 residues. Germline CDR1 reads LNHNV; CDR2 reads YYDKDF (reference sequence). CDR3 DNA: TGTGCCACCAGCAGAGGACTAGCGAGAGGGACAGATACGCAGTATTTT. Amino acid sequence: CATSRGLARGTDTQYF.

The V call is TRBV4-1, the J call TRBJ1-5; the D is unclear. CDR3 length equals 15 residues. Per the germline V gene, CDR1 is MGHRA and CDR2 is YSYEKL. Trimming left V 1 base short and J 6 bases short, with 13 bases between. In DNA form, the CDR3 reads TGCGCCAGCAGCCAAGTAGTCAACCGACTTCAGCCCCAGCATTTT. Residues: CASSQVVNRLQPQHF.

This clone was seen a single time. This rearrangement joins TRBV5-3 to TRBJ2-1; the match to TRBD2 covers 11 bases. TRBV5-3 carries the ORF label, with uncertain function. The CDR3 extends over 16 amino acids. V was pared by 3 bases and J by 4 bases, with 6 bases of the junction left unmatched. The CDR3 sequence: CARSYPGLAAYNEQFF. CDR3 nucleotides: TGTGCCAGAAGCTATCCGGGACTAGCGGCATACAATGAGCAGTTCTTC.

The rearrangement links TRBV29-1 to TRBJ2-5; maybe TRBD2 (6 bases). The DNA end is more similar to TRBJ2-7, so the J call may be wrong. The CDR3 extends over 15 amino acids. CDR1 and CDR2 (germline): SQVTM, ANQGSEA. This chain's CDR3 is CSVEAPRRGAYEQYF. DNA of the CDR3: TGCAGCGTTGAAGCGCCTAGGCGGGGAGCCTACGAGCAGTACTTC.

The DNA of the CDR3 is TGTGCCAGCAGCGTAGTTCTAGCAGAGCCCAATGAGCAGTTCTTC. Translated, it gives CASSVVLAEPNEQFF. The V and J genes are TRBV9 and TRBJ2-1; D may be TRBD2 (5 bases). V was clipped by 0 bases and J by 6 bases, with 13 bases between them. The CDR3 is 15 residues long. Germline loops: CDR1 SGDLS, CDR2 YYNGEE.

The chain joins TRBV7-2 to TRBJ2-1, with TRBD2 identical over 7 bases. The CDR3 covers 13 residues. Trimming at V came to 5 bases and at J to 7 bases, leaving 5 bases not matched to a gene. From germline, CDR1 is SGHTA and CDR2 FQGNSA. The CDR3 loop is CASSGGEVNEQFF. The CDR3, as DNA: TGTGCCAGCAGCGGGGGGGAGGTTAATGAGCAGTTCTTC.

This clone was seen a handful of times. This sequence joins TRBV6-6 and TRBJ2-7; 9 positions agree with TRBD1. The junction had 13 bases not matched to a gene; V was cut back by 4 bases and J by 6 bases. The CDR3 runs to 16 residues. From germline, CDR1 is MNHNY and CDR2 SVGAGI (reference sequence). The CDR3 DNA follows: TGTGCCAGCAGTTCGGGGCCGGGACAGGGAATGGGCGAGCAGTACTTC. It is translated as CASSSGPGQGMGEQYF.

The chain has TRBV19 and TRBJ2-2, with D tentatively TRBD1 (5 bases). Germline CDR1 LNHDA, CDR2 SQIVND (reference sequence). V dropped 3 bases and J dropped 4 bases, with 12 bases sitting between them. The CDR3 spans 15 residues. The CDR3 DNA reads as TGTGCCAGTAGTATGTTGGGTAGGGGCACCGGGGAGCTGTTTTTT. This sequence encodes CASSMLGRGTGELFF.

CDR3 region: CASSLERLNTEAFF. The CDR3 nucleotides read TGTGCCAGCAGCTTAGAACGGTTGAACACTGAAGCTTTCTTT. The genes are TRBV7-2 and TRBJ1-1; D unclear. Germline assignment: CDR1 SGHTA and CDR2 FQGNSA. This CDR3 contains 14 residues. V was cut by 1 base and J by 0 bases, with 6 bases left in between.

The gene calls are TRBV6-6 and TRBJ2-4; 8 nucleotides align to TRBD1. From germline, CDR1 is MNHNY and CDR2 SVGAGI (reference sequence). With V trimmed by 5 bases and J by 15 bases, 9 bases remained unmatched. The CDR3 spans 12 residues. DNA for the CDR3: TGTGCCAGCAGTAACACAGGGGGGTTTTGGTACTTC. This encodes CASSNTGGFWYF.

A remark on this clone: Other DNA sequences from this sample encode an identical CDR3 as well. The J gene is TRBJ1-6, the V gene TRBV19; D is possibly TRBD1 (5 bases). Germline V gene lookup returns CDR1 LNHDA and CDR2 SQIVND (reference sequence). CDR3 length: 15 amino acids. Trimming removed 3 bases at V and 13 bases at J, with 19 bases between. CDR3 nucleotides: TGTGCCAGTAGTATTACCTGGGGCAGGGTTTCCCCCCTCCACTTT. Translating it yields CASSITWGRVSPLHF.

Turning to this clone: The germline gene is not matched at one end of the junction; a read error may be the cause. Other DNA variants within this sample encode the same CDR3. This chain uses TRBV2 with TRBJ1-6; TRBD1 is a possible D gene (6 bases). The CDR3 contains 15 residues. Germline lookup yields CDR1 SNHLY and CDR2 FYNNEI. In DNA form, the CDR3 reads TGTGCCAGCAGTGATAGACAGGCCCCTAATTCCCCCCTCCACTTT. This sequence encodes CASSDRQAPNSPLHF. The full variable domain, completed using reference TRBV2 and TRBJ1-6, is EPEVTQTPSHQVTQMGQEVILRCVPISNHLYFYWYRQILGQKVEFLVSFYNNEISEKSEIFDDQFSVERPDGSNFTLKIRSTKLEDSAMYFCASSDRQAPNSPLHFGNGTRLTVT.

The chain carries TRBV7-2 and TRBJ2-7, with D perhaps TRBD1 (6 bases). The V gene's germline CDR1 is SGHTA and CDR2 FQGNSA. Trimming removed 5 bases at V and 7 bases at J, with 15 bases between. This CDR3 has 13 amino acids. This CDR3 reads CASSDRLSREQYF. The CDR3 coding sequence is TGTGCCAGCAGCGACAGGTTATCTCGGGAGCAGTACTTC.

The V and J genes are TRBV15 and TRBJ2-3, with D tentatively TRBD2 (6 bases). Germline assignment: CDR1 LNHNV and CDR2 YYDKDF (reference sequence). There are 17 residues in the CDR3. Trimming took 6 bases from V and 4 from J, leaving 23 bases between them. DNA of the CDR3: TGTGCCACCAGTTTTCCCATGGGACTTTCTTACGCAGATACGCAGTATTTT. This sequence encodes CATSFPMGLSYADTQYF.

This clone was counted once. The CDR3 coding sequence is TGTGCCAGCAGCGTAGGGTCTAGCGGGGGACAAGAGACCCAGTACTTC. Translated: CASSVGSSGGQETQYF. This rearrangement joins TRBV9 to TRBJ2-5; 10 bases map to TRBD2. Germline V CDR1 and CDR2: SGDLS, YYNGEE. V gave up 0 bases and J gave up 2 bases; unmatched junction bases: 4. This CDR3 comprises 16 residues.

The J gene is TRBJ2-3, the V gene TRBV18, with TRBD1 matching 10 bases. Germline values: CDR1 KGHSH, CDR2 LQKENI. V was clipped by 6 bases and J by 4 bases; unmatched bases: 10. The CDR3 has 16 amino acids. CDR3 amino acids: CASSDRGRGDADTQYF. The CDR3 DNA is TGTGCCAGCTCTGACAGGGGGCGAGGTGATGCAGATACGCAGTATTTT.

CDR3: CASRATGSSYNEQFF. CDR3 DNA sequence: TGTGCCAGCAGGGCCACAGGGAGCTCCTACAATGAGCAGTTCTTC. The V call is TRBV6-1, the J call TRBJ2-1; perhaps TRBD1 as D (6 bases). V was shortened by 6 bases and J by 0 bases, with 12 bases between the two germline ends. The CDR3 loop spans 15 amino acids. Per germline, CDR1 MNHNS and CDR2 SASEGT.

The chain recombines TRBV9 with TRBJ1-4, with D possibly TRBD1 on 6 matching bases. The length of the CDR3 is 15 residues. Germline assignment: CDR1 SGDLS and CDR2 YYNGEE. V was pared by 0 bases and J by 6 bases, with 12 bases between. The CDR3, as DNA: TGTGCCAGCAGCGTAGCCCAGGGGTGGCATGAAAAACTGTTTTTT. Its protein product is CASSVAQGWHEKLFF.

The V and J genes are TRBV6-9 and TRBJ1-3; D ambiguous. The CDR3 has 16 residues. V was shortened by 5 bases and J by 0 bases, with 14 bases between the two germline ends. CDR1 is MNHGY and CDR2 is SVAAGI in the germline V gene. The CDR3 spells CASSPTRLGSGNTIYF. In nucleotides, the CDR3 is TGTGCCAGCAGTCCCACCAGACTTGGCTCTGGAAACACCATATATTTT.

The rearrangement uses TRBV4-1 and TRBJ1-1, with 7 bases that match TRBD1. With 2 bases clipped from V and 7 bases from J, the junction kept 7 bases outside the gene matches. CDR1 MGHRA and CDR2 YSYEKL come from the germline V gene. This CDR3 has 14 amino acids. Written as DNA, the CDR3 is TGCGCCAGCAGCCAAAACGGACAGGCCCTTGAAGCTTTCTTT. The encoded protein is CASSQNGQALEAFF.

The chain links TRBV19 to TRBJ1-5, with 9 bases identical to TRBD1. V was clipped by 5 bases and J by 6 bases; unmatched bases: 5. This CDR3 region has 14 residues. The germline gives CDR1 LNHDA, CDR2 SQIVND (reference sequence). CDR3 sequence reads: CASSSDRGRQPQHF. CDR3 in DNA: TGTGCCAGTAGTTCGGACAGGGGACGTCAGCCCCAGCATTTT. Supplemented by reference TRBV19 and TRBJ1-5, the full variable domain reads DGGITQSPKYLFRKEGQNVTLSCEQNLNHDAMYWYRQDPGQGLRLIYYSQIVNDFQKGDIAEGYSVSREKKESFPLTVTSAQKNPTAFYLCASSSDRGRQPQHFGDGTRLSIL.

This rearrangement joins TRBV30 to TRBJ1-5, with TRBD1 identical over 8 bases. The CDR3 sequence is 14 residues long. The V gene's germline CDR1 is GTSNPN and CDR2 SVGIG (reference sequence). Trimming at V came to 3 bases and at J to 6 bases, leaving 7 bases not matched to a gene. CDR3 residues: CAWRGTGGVQPQHF. For the CDR3, the DNA is TGTGCCTGGAGGGGAACAGGGGGAGTTCAGCCCCAGCATTTT. Drawing the rest from reference TRBV30 and TRBJ1-5, the complete variable domain is SQTIHQWPATLVQPVGSPLSLECTVEGTSNPNLYWYRQAAGRGLQLLFYSVGIGQISSEVPQNLSASRPQDRQFILSSKKLLLSDSGFYLCAWRGTGGVQPQHFGDGTRLSIL.

V is TRBV19 and J is TRBJ1-1; D is ambiguous. The V gene's germline CDR1 is LNHDA and CDR2 SQIVND (reference sequence). Between the trimmed V and J ends, which lost 7 bases and 2 bases, there was a span of 14 bases. The CDR3 is made up of 14 amino acids. The chain's CDR3 is CASTISTGNTEAFF. The DNA for the CDR3 is TGTGCCAGTACCATCAGTACGGGAAACACTGAAGCTTTCTTT.